These 21 T cell receptor beta chains originate from one sample sequenced in a study of identical twins (dated by TCRdb to the mid-2010s). The library was prepared using 5' RACE. TCRdb lists the instrument as Illumina HiSeq 2000. The public sequencing data were trimmed at Q25 with fastp and processed into clonotypes with MiXCR by TCRdb, which kept only in-frame beta chains. Identical CDR3 proteins give one entry, which carries the most common genes and DNA. The sample table records roughly 540,000 distinct CDR3 sequences; about 20% of these occur just once. 0.75% to 0.95% of the sample lies in the top ten. Separately, the same data were catalogued under a study of T cells expressing NK-cell markers.

Sequenced sample: CD4+ T cells sorted from blood. The receptors here all came from a woman between 18 and 30 years old in good health.

J is TRBJ1-3 and V is TRBV20-1, with D perhaps matching TRBD1 (5 bases). V lost 3 bases and J lost 11, with 23 bases in between. Looked up from germline, CDR1 is DFQATT and CDR2 is SNEGSKA (reference sequence). The CDR3 loop spans 15 amino acids. This CDR3 is CSASLVSGTVGAIYF. CDR3 coding DNA: TGCAGTGCTAGCTTAGTTTCCGGGACCGTCGGGGCCATATATTTT.

This clonotype has more than one count but fewer than ten. The V gene is TRBV7-8, the J gene TRBJ2-1; 8 nucleotides align to TRBD1. This CDR3 spans 16 amino acids. CDR1 SGHVS and CDR2 FQNEAQ come from the germline V gene. V lost 3 bases to trimming and J lost 11 bases; unmatched junction nucleotides: 15. The CDR3 coding sequence is TGTGCCAGCAGCTTCACAACGACAGGGGAAACAATGAAGCAGTTCTTC. Translating gives CASSFTTTGETMKQFF.

The J gene is TRBJ2-4, the V gene TRBV7-2, with TRBD2 as a possible D gene (5 bases). Trimming removed 1 base at V and 5 bases at J, with 9 bases between. This CDR3 has 14 residues. Germline CDR1 and CDR2: SGHTA and FQGNSA. CDR3 bases: TGTGCCAGCAGCTTAGGACTAACCCAAAACATTCAGTACTTC. This encodes CASSLGLTQNIQYF.

The chain is built from TRBV11-2 and TRBJ2-3; D might be TRBD1 (5 bases). This CDR3 has 13 residues. Looked up from germline, CDR1 is SGHAT and CDR2 is FQNNGV. Between the trimmed V and J ends, which lost 2 bases and 7 bases, there was a span of 10 bases. The CDR3 bases are TGTGCCAGCAGCTTAATGGGGCAGCATACGCAGTATTTT. This sequence encodes CASSLMGQHTQYF.

This clonotype was counted between two and nine times. V and J are TRBV12-3 or TRBV12-4 and TRBJ2-7, with 10 bases fitting TRBD1. V lost 3 bases to trimming and J lost 3 bases; unmatched junction nucleotides: 2. This CDR3 is 14 amino acids long. CDR3 loop: CASSLRTGGYEQYF. CDR3 DNA: TGTGCCAGCAGTTTGAGGACAGGGGGCTACGAGCAGTACTTC.

The V and J genes are TRBV6-1 and TRBJ2-3; the D gene is possibly TRBD2 (6 bases). The CDR3 spans 15 residues. Trimming shortened V by 8 bases and J by 3 bases, and 18 bases separated the two germline ends. From germline, CDR1 is MNHNS and CDR2 SASEGT. CDR3 in DNA: TGTGCCAGCGGGTCCTGGAGGGCAGGTACAGATACGCAGTATTTT. Protein product: CASGSWRAGTDTQYF.

This clonotype was seen more than once but under ten times. V is TRBV3-1 and J is TRBJ2-1; 11 nucleotides match TRBD2. CDR3 size: 12 residues. V shed 3 bases and J 13 bases; nucleotides not matched to a gene: 2. Per germline, CDR1 LGHDT and CDR2 YNNKEL (reference sequence). For the CDR3, the DNA is TGTGCCAGCAGCCATAGCGGGAGGGTACAGTTCTTC. Encoded protein: CASSHSGRVQFF.

V and J are TRBV27 and TRBJ2-3, with 7 bases aligning to TRBD2. Germline V gene sequence: CDR1 MNHEY, CDR2 SMNVEV (reference sequence). V lost 0 bases to trimming and J lost 6 bases; unmatched junction nucleotides: 6. CDR3 size: 15 residues. CDR3 loop: CASSLSRLGGDTQYF. The CDR3 DNA reads as TGTGCCAGCAGTTTATCTAGGCTCGGGGGGGATACGCAGTATTTT.

The chain joins TRBV7-7 to TRBJ2-5; TRBD2 matches at 9 bases. The CDR3 totals 15 residues. Germline CDR1 SSHAT, CDR2 FNYEAQ (reference sequence). Trimming took 5 bases from V and 5 from J; bases not matched to a gene: 9. Written as DNA, the CDR3 is TGTGCCAGCAGCCACCTTAGCGGGAGTATGGAGACCCAGTACTTC. This gives the protein CASSHLSGSMETQYF.

This clonotype has just a few counts. V gene TRBV6-5 combines with J gene TRBJ1-4; TRBD1 matches at 8 bases. Germline V CDR1 and CDR2: MNHEY, SVGAGI. V trimming: 0 bases; J trimming: 11 bases; junction bases outside the gene matches: 8. The CDR3 extends over 15 amino acids. In nucleotides, the CDR3 is TGTGCCAGCAGTTACTCTTTGAAGGGGACAGGCAAACTGTTTTTT. Translation gives CASSYSLKGTGKLFF.

This CDR3 is CSARNLLKTTDTQYF. CDR3 sequence (DNA): TGCAGTGCTAGAAACCTCCTTAAAACCACAGATACGCAGTATTTT. V and J are TRBV20-1 and TRBJ2-3, with D uncertain. This CDR3 region has 15 residues. Germline CDR1 reads DFQATT; CDR2 reads SNEGSKA (reference sequence). V lost 2 bases and J lost 2, with 14 bases in between.

This chain uses TRBV29-1 with TRBJ2-3; D is unclear. The CDR3 length is 11 residues. The germline V and J ends were trimmed by 6 bases and 4 bases, with 8 bases remaining between them. Germline assignment: CDR1 SQVTM and CDR2 ANQGSEA. CDR3 residues: CSVDRPDTQYF. The CDR3, as DNA: TGCAGCGTGGATCGGCCAGATACGCAGTATTTT.

This clonotype was detected many times. The chain recombines TRBV12-3 or TRBV12-4 with TRBJ2-1, with 10 nucleotides matching TRBD2. This CDR3 region has 15 residues. J lost 8 bases, V lost 6 bases, and 10 bases had no gene match. In DNA form, the CDR3 reads TGTGCCAGCAGCCTCGCGGTAGCGGGAGGCTATGAGCAGTTCTTC. It translates to CASSLAVAGGYEQFF.

The DNA for the CDR3 is TGTGCCACCAGCAGAGATAAAGATCAGCCCCAGCATTTT. Translated: CATSRDKDQPQHF. The rearrangement joins TRBV15 to TRBJ1-5; D is unclear. With 0 bases removed from V and 5 bases from J, the gap between germline ends came to 5 bases. CDR3 length equals 13 residues. Germline CDR1 reads LNHNV; CDR2 reads YYDKDF (reference sequence).

As DNA, the CDR3 is TGCAGTGCCATAACTAGCGGGGGGGCCTCCTACGAGCAGTACTTC. Encoded protein: CSAITSGGASYEQYF. V usage is TRBV20-1 and J usage is TRBJ2-7; the match to TRBD2 covers 13 bases. Looked up from germline, CDR1 is DFQATT and CDR2 is SNEGSKA (reference sequence). V shed 6 bases, J shed 0 bases, and the junction held 5 bases outside the gene matches. The CDR3 length is 15 residues.

The rearrangement uses TRBV5-1 and TRBJ2-6, with TRBD1 matching 8 bases. Germline-derived CDR1 and CDR2 are SGHRS and YFSETQ. After removal of 4 bases from V and 2 bases from J, the junction contained 2 bases not matched to a gene. This CDR3 spans 15 amino acids. CDR3 sequence reads: CASSPRGPGANVLTF. CDR3 bases: TGCGCCAGCAGCCCCAGGGGGCCTGGGGCCAACGTCCTGACTTTC.

This clonotype was seen a few times. V usage is TRBV5-1 and J usage is TRBJ2-3; D unresolved. The CDR3 is 16 amino acids. Germline V lookup: CDR1 SGHRS, CDR2 YFSETQ. Trimming pared 3 bases from V and 4 bases from J, leaving 18 bases between. CDR3 amino acids: CASSSDSNRSPDTQYF. CDR3 sequence (DNA): TGCGCCAGCAGCTCTGACTCCAACCGGTCCCCAGATACGCAGTATTTT.

The chain uses TRBV5-6 and TRBJ2-7; D possibly corresponds to TRBD1 (5 bases). CDR3 size: 15 residues. Deletions cut 6 bases from V and 3 bases from J, with 19 bases between. Germline values: CDR1 SGHDT, CDR2 YYEEEE. The CDR3: CASIFDSILNYEQYF. The DNA for the CDR3 is TGTGCCAGCATCTTCGACAGCATCCTCAACTACGAGCAGTACTTC.

The table lists this clonotype with a few counts. The rearrangement links TRBV5-1 to TRBJ1-1; D not certain. Germline lookup yields CDR1 SGHRS and CDR2 YFSETQ. V gave up 4 bases and J gave up 7 bases, with 17 bases separating them. The CDR3 has 14 residues. In nucleotides, the CDR3 is TGCGCCAGCAGCCTGGGAGGCAGGATCCTTGAAGCTTTCTTT. Its protein is CASSLGGRILEAFF.

This chain uses TRBV12-3 or TRBV12-4 with TRBJ1-3; TRBD1 aligns across 7 bases. The CDR3 loop spans 14 amino acids. Unmatched junction bases numbered 6, after V lost 6 bases and J lost 4 bases. The CDR3 nucleotides read TGTGCCAGCAGCCGCCTGGGACAGGGAAACACCATATATTTT. Translation: CASSRLGQGNTIYF.

The chain is built from TRBV12-5 and TRBJ2-7; 10 bases map to TRBD1. The CDR3 has 17 residues. The ends lost 4 bases at V and 2 bases at J; junction bases unmatched: 11. Germline V lookup: CDR1 LGHNT, CDR2 FRNRAP. CDR3 sequence (DNA): TGTGCTAGTGGTTGGGAATTGGGGACAGGGGTCCCCTACGAGCAGTACTTC. Translated, it gives CASGWELGTGVPYEQYF. Full variable domain (missing parts from reference TRBV12-5 and TRBJ2-7): DARVTQTPRHKVTEMGQEVTMRCQPILGHNTVFWYRQTMMQGLELLAYFRNRAPLDDSGMPKDRFSAEMPDATLATLKIQPSEPRDSAVYFCASGWELGTGVPYEQYFGPGTRLTVT.